This TCR beta chain was captured by sequencing in a study of read filtering for tumor transcriptome and immune sequencing. This library used roughly 0.4 ug RNA and molecular barcoded adaptors spanning alpha/delta and beta/gamma chains. TCRdb recomputed calls from the reads with MiXCR, one row per CDR3 protein. Of about 47,000 distinct CDR3 sequences listed, 10% to 15% are singletons. Findings of the study overall: The CD138-negative fraction was mixed bone marrow immune cells, not pure T cells.

The table lists this clonotype with many counts. Its matching antigen is unknown. The sequence was collected from a donor at least 40 years old with multiple myeloma. The source material was a population of CD138-negative cells sorted from bone marrow.

The CDR3 loop reads CASSLEAGGSYNEQFF. Written as DNA, the CDR3 is TGCGCCAGCAGCCTCGAAGCGGGAGGGTCTTACAATGAGCAGTTCTTC. The rearrangement links TRBV4-1 to TRBJ2-1, with TRBD2 identical over 10 bases. The germline V gene has CDR1 MGHRA and CDR2 YSYEKL. With 4 bases clipped from V and 4 bases from J, the junction kept 7 bases outside the gene matches. The CDR3 has 16 residues.